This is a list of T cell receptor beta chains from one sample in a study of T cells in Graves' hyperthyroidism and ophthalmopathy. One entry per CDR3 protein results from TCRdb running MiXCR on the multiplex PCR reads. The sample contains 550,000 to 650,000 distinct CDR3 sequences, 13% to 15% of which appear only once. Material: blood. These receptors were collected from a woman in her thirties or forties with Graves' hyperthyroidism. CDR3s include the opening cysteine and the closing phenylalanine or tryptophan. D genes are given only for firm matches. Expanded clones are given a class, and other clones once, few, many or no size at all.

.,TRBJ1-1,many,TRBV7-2,CASSTRGVNTEAFF,TGTGCCAGCAGCACCAGGGGCGTGAACACTGAAGCTTTCTTT
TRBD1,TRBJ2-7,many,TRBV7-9,CASSLARDSSYEQYF,TGTGCCAGCAGCTTAGCCCGGGACAGTTCCTACGAGCAGTACTTC
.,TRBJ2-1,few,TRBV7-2,CASSFGGTVYNEQFF,TGTGCCAGCAGCTTCGGGGGGACAGTCTACAATGAGCAGTTCTTC
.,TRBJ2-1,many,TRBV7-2,CASSLVMGGEIGSYNEQFF,TGTGCCAGCAGCTTAGTTATGGGAGGCGAGATTGGCTCCTACAATGAGCAGTTCTTC
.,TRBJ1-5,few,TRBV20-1,CSARDQMGQGFYNQPQHF,TGCAGTGCTAGAGATCAGATGGGGCAGGGTTTTTACAATCAGCCCCAGCATTTT
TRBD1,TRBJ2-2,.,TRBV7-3,CASSSTGQVGTGELFF,TGTGCCAGCAGCTCAACCGGACAGGTCGGCACCGGGGAGCTGTTTTTT
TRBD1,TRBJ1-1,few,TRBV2,CASSEQTGRNTEAFF,TGTGCCAGCAGTGAACAGACAGGGAGGAACACTGAAGCTTTCTTT
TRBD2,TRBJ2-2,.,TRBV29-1,CSVEDPIHVGFSGSKTGELFF,TGCAGCGTTGAAGATCCTATCCACGTCGGGTTTAGCGGGAGTAAAACCGGGGAGCTGTTTTTT
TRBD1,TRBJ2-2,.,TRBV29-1,CSVSRTGATGELFF,TGCAGCGTTTCTCGGACAGGGGCCACCGGGGAGCTGTTTTTT
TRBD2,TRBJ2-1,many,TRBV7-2,CASSPNPGQGLAGVVEQFF,TGTGCCAGCAGCCCGAATCCGGGACAGGGACTAGCGGGAGTGGTTGAGCAGTTCTTC
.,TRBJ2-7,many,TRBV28,CASSSAGTPPNEQYF,TGTGCCAGCAGTTCAGCCGGGACACCTCCGAACGAGCAGTACTTC
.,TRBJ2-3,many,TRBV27,CASSRLMSATNTDTQYF,TGTGCCAGCAGTCGCCTAATGTCGGCAACCAACACAGATACGCAGTATTTT
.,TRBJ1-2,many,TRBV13,CASSPVGVIGGYTF,TGTGCCAGCAGCCCCGTTGGGGTAATCGGCGGCTACACCTTC
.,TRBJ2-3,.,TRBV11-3,CASSYRDEGTDTQYF,TGTGCCAGCAGCTATAGGGACGAAGGCACAGATACGCAGTATTTT
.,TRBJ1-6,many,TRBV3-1,CASSRGNSPLHF,TGTGCCAGCAGCCGTGGTAATTCACCCCTCCACTTT
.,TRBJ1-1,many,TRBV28,CASTQGRVAFF,TGTGCCAGCACCCAGGGGCGGGTAGCTTTCTTT
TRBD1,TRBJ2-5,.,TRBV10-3,CAINDRVGETQYF,TGTGCCATCAACGACAGGGTCGGGGAGACCCAGTACTTC
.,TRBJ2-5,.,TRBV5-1,CASSLAPISSQETQYF,TGCGCCAGCAGCTTGGCCCCAATTAGCAGCCAAGAGACCCAGTACTTC
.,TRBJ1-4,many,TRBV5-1,CASSPTWTSEKLFF,TGCGCCAGCAGCCCCACGTGGACTTCGGAAAAACTGTTTTTT
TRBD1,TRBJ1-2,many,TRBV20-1,CSAGRQGHGYTF,TGCAGTGCTGGGAGACAGGGTCATGGCTACACCTTC
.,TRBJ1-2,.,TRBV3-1,CASSFGSTGGIYGYTF,TGTGCCAGCAGTTTCGGGTCGACAGGAGGGATCTATGGCTACACCTTC
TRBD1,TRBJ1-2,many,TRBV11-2,CASSLDLRDRVGYTF,TGTGCCAGCAGCTTAGATCTGCGGGACAGGGTTGGCTACACCTTC
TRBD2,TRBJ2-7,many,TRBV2,CASSDQGTSGSTIPYEQYF,TGTGCCAGCAGTGACCAGGGGACTAGCGGGAGTACGATCCCCTACGAGCAGTACTTC
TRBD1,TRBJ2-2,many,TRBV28,CASRGQDVNTGELFF,TGTGCCAGCAGGGGACAGGACGTGAACACCGGGGAGCTGTTTTTT
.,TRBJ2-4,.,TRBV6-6,CASSYSLTTAKNIQYF,TGTGCCAGCAGTTACTCGCTGACTACAGCCAAAAACATTCAGTACTTC
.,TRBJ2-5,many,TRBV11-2,CASSLAGKGRETQYF,TGTGCCAGCAGCTTGGCCGGGAAAGGACGGGAGACCCAGTACTTC
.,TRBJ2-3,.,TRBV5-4,CASSLVISGDTQYF,TGTGCCAGCAGCTTGGTCATCAGTGGAGATACGCAGTATTTT
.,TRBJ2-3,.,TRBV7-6,CASSLSGDTQYF,TGTGCCAGCAGCTTATCCGGAGATACGCAGTATTTT